This T cell receptor beta chain is drawn from a study of blood T cell repertoires in COVID-19. Study overall: PBMCs, B-cell-depleted T cells, or T cells were the source of the cDNA or gDNA that made up the material.

Profiled with immunoSEQ multiplex PCR; TCRdb holds only in-frame clones, not every one. Among 200,000 to 300,000 clones listed, around 88% were seen once. The CDR3 is 16 amino acids. V shed 4 bases and J shed 4 bases, with 19 bases lying between them. Germline V gene lookup returns CDR1 SEHNR and CDR2 FQNEAQ (reference sequence). Recruits, aged about 18 to 100 years, lived in 24 US areas. Material: PBMCs or T cells enriched from blood (not recorded which). This rearrangement joins TRBV7-9 to TRBJ1-2; TRBD1 might be the D (6 bases). The receptor was isolated from a woman in her thirties or forties with acute COVID-19. This CDR3 reads CASSSPTQGALYGYTF. The CDR3 bases are TGTGCCAGCAGCTCCCCTACACAGGGAGCGCTCTATGGCTACACCTTC.